These 16 T cell receptor beta chains originate from one sample sequenced in a study of cytomegalovirus exposure and HLA in healthy donors. The PCR employed 60 Vbeta primers together with 13 Jbeta primers. TCRdb's table, derived via immunoSEQ multiplex PCR, lists solely in-frame clones and lacks some. The sample has around 250,000 clones; about 86% are singletons. What was sequenced was PBMCs. Receptors were obtained from a woman in her fifties or sixties in good health and CMV-seropositive.

This clone was detected once. The V call is TRBV10-3, the J call TRBJ2-6; the match to TRBD1 covers 8 bases. The junction had 4 bases not matched to a gene; V was cut back by 4 bases and J by 2 bases. This CDR3 has 16 amino acids. Germline-derived CDR1 and CDR2 are ENHRY and SYGVKD. CDR3 in DNA: TGTGCCATCAGTGGACAGGGGTTTCCTGGGGCCAACGTCCTGACTTTC. The encoded protein is CAISGQGFPGANVLTF.

This clone has only a few counts. The chain carries TRBV30 and TRBJ1-4, with D tentatively TRBD1 (5 bases). Looked up from germline, CDR1 is GTSNPN and CDR2 is SVGIG (reference sequence). This CDR3 region has 16 residues. The ends were cut back, 1 base at V and 0 bases at J, with 12 bases in the middle. The chain's CDR3 is CAWSGQSLATNEKLFF. CDR3 DNA sequence: TGTGCCTGGAGTGGACAGTCCCTGGCAACTAATGAAAAACTGTTTTTT.

The chain combines TRBV5-5 with TRBJ2-3; the match to TRBD1 covers 7 bases. Germline CDR1 SGHKS, CDR2 YYEKEE (reference sequence). The V gene end was trimmed by 4 bases and the J gene end by 1 base; junction bases not matched to a gene: 12. The CDR3 is made up of 17 amino acids. For the CDR3, the DNA is TGTGCCAGCAGCCCTACACCCGACAGGGCCGGCACAGATACGCAGTATTTT. Translation gives CASSPTPDRAGTDTQYF.

J is TRBJ1-4 and V is TRBV28; D is uncertain. The germline V gene has CDR1 MDHEN and CDR2 SYDVKM. The CDR3 consists of 16 residues. V was clipped by 6 bases and J by 2 bases, with 16 bases between them. The CDR3 sequence: CASRRSLGGTNEKLFF. The CDR3 DNA reads TGTGCCAGCAGGAGATCGCTAGGAGGGACTAATGAAAAACTGTTTTTT.

This sequence joins TRBV7-9 and TRBJ1-2; TRBD1 agrees at 11 bases. CDR1 is SEHNR, CDR2 FQNEAQ, per germline (reference sequence). This CDR3 is built from 14 residues. Losses at the gene ends were 5 bases for V and 7 bases for J; bases not matched to a gene: 6. CDR3 sequence: CASSRSDRGLGYTF. CDR3 nucleotide sequence: TGTGCCAGCAGCCGGTCGGACAGGGGGCTTGGCTACACCTTC.

This rearrangement joins TRBV5-4 to TRBJ1-1; 9 positions match TRBD1. Germline V gene lookup returns CDR1 SGHNT and CDR2 YYREEE (reference sequence). V lost 4 bases, J lost 3 bases, and 4 bases stayed unmatched. This CDR3 spans 14 amino acids. Written as DNA, the CDR3 is TGTGCCAGCAGCCCCCGGACAGGGGACACTGAAGCTTTCTTT. Protein product: CASSPRTGDTEAFF.

The gene calls are TRBV6-5 and TRBJ2-1; TRBD2 matches 11 bases. Germline CDR1 reads MNHEY; CDR2 reads SVGAGI. CDR3 length: 13 residues. The trim removed 6 bases at V and 6 bases at J, leaving 1 base unmatched. The CDR3 sequence is CASRLAGGNEQFF. The CDR3 DNA is TGTGCCAGCAGGCTAGCGGGAGGCAATGAGCAGTTCTTC.

The sample holds a few counts of this clone. This chain connects TRBV11-2 to TRBJ2-3, with D possibly being TRBD2 (6 bases). Germline V gene sequence: CDR1 SGHAT, CDR2 FQNNGV. The V end was cut by 3 bases, the J end by 3 bases, with 10 bases between. This CDR3 has 14 residues. The CDR3 sequence is CASSLLGGTDTQYF. CDR3 sequence (DNA): TGTGCCAGCAGCTTGTTGGGGGGTACAGATACGCAGTATTTT. Filled out from reference TRBV11-2 and TRBJ2-3, the complete variable domain reads EAGVAQSPRYKIIEKRQSVAFWCNPISGHATLYWYQQILGQGPKLLIQFQNNGVVDDSQLPKDRFSAERLKGVDSTLKIQPAKLEDSAVYLCASSLLGGTDTQYFGPGTRLTVL.

This rearrangement joins TRBV7-2 to TRBJ1-1; 7 nucleotides agree with TRBD1. The CDR3 is 13 amino acids. J was trimmed by 6 bases and V by 5 bases; bases with no gene match: 6. CDR1 and CDR2 from the germline V gene are SGHTA and FQGNSA. DNA of the CDR3: TGTGCCAGCAGCACACAGGGGCGGGCTGAAGCTTTCTTT. Protein: CASSTQGRAEAFF.

This clone was recorded a few times. The genes are TRBV7-3 and TRBJ2-3, with a possible D match to TRBD2 (7 bases). The germline gives CDR1 SGHTA, CDR2 FQGTGA. The V end was cut by 2 bases, the J end by 5 bases, with 14 bases between. This CDR3 is 15 amino acids long. CDR3 bases: TGTGCCAGCAGCTTAGCGGGAGAGGGGGGAGATACGCAGTATTTT. Its protein product is CASSLAGEGGDTQYF. The variable domain in full, completed from reference TRBV7-3 and TRBJ2-3, reads GAGVSQTPSNKVTEKGKYVELRCDPISGHTALYWYRQSLGQGPEFLIYFQGTGAADDSGLPNDRFFAVRPEGSVSTLKIQRTERGDSAVYLCASSLAGEGGDTQYFGPGTRLTVL.

Written as DNA, the CDR3 is TGCGCCAGCAGCCAAGATCTAGCGGGAGGTTCCTACGAGCAGTACTTC. Its translation: CASSQDLAGGSYEQYF. The genes are TRBV4-1 and TRBJ2-7; 11 bases line up with TRBD2. J was trimmed by 1 base and V by 0 bases; bases with no gene match: 2. Germline CDR1 MGHRA, CDR2 YSYEKL. This CDR3 has 16 amino acids.

The V call is TRBV19, the J call TRBJ1-1; D is uncertain. Trimming removed 10 bases from V and 3 bases from J, with 18 bases in between. The CDR3 has 14 amino acids. Germline-derived CDR1 and CDR2 are LNHDA and SQIVND (reference sequence). The CDR3 sequence: CATSRGDWDTEAFF. In DNA, the CDR3 is TGTGCCACCTCGCGGGGAGACTGGGACACTGAAGCTTTCTTT.

V gene TRBV9 combines with J gene TRBJ2-6, with TRBD2 matching over 13 bases. This CDR3 comprises 18 residues. Germline V gives CDR1 SGDLS, CDR2 YYNGEE. Trimming took 4 bases from V and 1 from J; bases not matched to a gene: 5. As DNA, the CDR3 is TGTGCCAGCAGCCGGACTAGCGGGAGAAGGTCTGGGGCCAACGTCCTGACTTTC. It codes for CASSRTSGRRSGANVLTF.

The rearrangement joins TRBV18 to TRBJ1-1; TRBD1 matches at 10 bases. CDR3 size: 15 residues. J gave up 1 base and V 4 bases, and 3 bases lay outside the gene matches. Germline V gene lookup returns CDR1 KGHSH and CDR2 LQKENI. In DNA, the CDR3 is TGTGCCAGCTCACACGGACAGGGGGAGAACACTGAAGCTTTCTTT. Translating it yields CASSHGQGENTEAFF.

This rearrangement joins TRBV9 to TRBJ2-5, with D unclear. The CDR3 is 13 amino acids. With 0 bases removed from V and 5 bases from J, the gap between germline ends came to 8 bases. Germline-derived CDR1 and CDR2 are SGDLS and YYNGEE. CDR3 sequence reads: CASSVDSRETQYF. CDR3 DNA: TGTGCCAGCAGCGTAGACTCACGGGAGACCCAGTACTTC.

V and J are TRBV19 and TRBJ2-7; TRBD1 matches at 8 bases. V shed 5 bases, J shed 0 bases, and the junction held 12 bases outside the gene matches. This CDR3 has 17 residues. CDR1 is LNHDA, CDR2 SQIVND, per germline (reference sequence). DNA of the CDR3: TGTGCCAGTAGTGGGGGACAGGAGTTTCGAAGCTCCTACGAGCAGTACTTC. Translated: CASSGGQEFRSSYEQYF. The variable domain in full, with the rest retrieved from reference TRBV19 and TRBJ2-7, is DGGITQSPKYLFRKEGQNVTLSCEQNLNHDAMYWYRQDPGQGLRLIYYSQIVNDFQKGDIAEGYSVSREKKESFPLTVTSAQKNPTAFYLCASSGGQEFRSSYEQYFGPGTRLTVT.